These T cell receptor beta chains were read from a single sample in a study of Ad26.COV2.S vaccination and SARS-CoV-2 variants. Sequencing used immunoSEQ multiplex PCR; TCRdb keeps in-frame clones, though not all of them. The sample holds 100,000 or so clones, around 80% seen once. The sample here was peripheral blood, taken after recovery from COVID-19. The receptors were gathered from a human donor who had recovered from COVID-19. Both conserved end residues are part of each CDR3. A D gene is named only where the DNA matches it firmly. Clone size appears in some rows only: once, few, many, or a class for an expanded clone.

J gene,CDR3 length,clone size,V gene,D gene,CDR3 protein,CDR3 DNA
TRBJ2-2,15,once,TRBV11-1,TRBD1,CASAGTGDVPGELFF,TGTGCCAGCGCGGGGACAGGGGACGTTCCCGGGGAGCTGTTTTTT
TRBJ1-2,15,NA,TRBV19,NA,CASSIGDTINYGYTF,TGTGCCAGTAGTATAGGGGACACAATAAACTATGGCTACACCTTC
TRBJ2-5,12,NA,TRBV2,NA,CASSANWETQYF,TGTGCCAGCAGCGCTAATTGGGAGACCCAGTACTTC
TRBJ2-5,17,NA,TRBV7-2,TRBD2,CASSLALPSGGSGSQYF,TGTGCCAGCAGCTTAGCGCTCCCTAGCGGGGGTTCGGGGTCCCAGTACTTC
TRBJ2-4,13,NA,TRBV5-4,NA,CASSLAQGYIQYF,TGTGCCAGCAGCTTGGCTCAGGGCTACATTCAGTACTTC
TRBJ2-5,12,few,TRBV18,NA,CASSPPGETQYF,TGTGCCAGCTCACCACCGGGGGAGACCCAGTACTTC
TRBJ1-2,13,NA,TRBV28,NA,CASNEGDWYGYTF,TGTGCCAGCAACGAGGGGGATTGGTATGGCTACACCTTC
TRBJ2-3,16,few,TRBV7-9,TRBD1,CASSPGDRGFTDTQYF,TGTGCCAGCAGCCCCGGGGACAGGGGGTTCACAGATACGCAGTATTTT
TRBJ1-2,13,NA,TRBV2,NA,CASSEAGSYGYTF,TGTGCCAGCAGTGAAGCGGGCAGCTATGGCTACACCTTC
TRBJ2-3,15,NA,TRBV5-5,TRBD2,CASSNERGGTDTQYF,TGTGCCAGCAGCAACGAGCGGGGGGGCACAGATACGCAGTATTTT
TRBJ2-6,15,NA,TRBV7-9,NA,CASSLEVSGANVLTF,TGTGCCAGCAGCTTAGAGGTCTCTGGGGCCAACGTCCTGACTTTC
TRBJ1-2,16,NA,TRBV5-4,NA,CASSLGAGQGLGGYTF,TGTGCCAGCAGCTTGGGGGCCGGGCAGGGACTCGGAGGCTACACCTTC
TRBJ2-3,15,NA,TRBV19,NA,CASSIDRDSTDTQYF,TGTGCCAGTAGTATAGACAGGGACAGCACAGATACGCAGTATTTT
TRBJ2-2,15,many,TRBV11-2,TRBD1,CASNTRGQDTGELFF,TGTGCCAGCAATACCAGGGGGCAGGACACCGGGGAGCTGTTTTTT
TRBJ2-7,12,NA,TRBV19,TRBD1,CASADRTYEQYF,TGTGCCAGCGCGGACAGGACCTACGAGCAGTACTTC
TRBJ2-7,13,NA,TRBV6-1,NA,CASSDHSSYEQYF,TGTGCCAGCAGTGATCACTCCTCCTACGAGCAGTACTTC
TRBJ2-1,14,NA,TRBV7-3,NA,CASSLSRGDNEQFF,TGTGCCAGCAGCTTAAGCAGGGGGGACAATGAGCAGTTCTTC
TRBJ1-2,13,NA,TRBV28,NA,CASRGPPNYGYTF,TGTGCCAGCAGGGGTCCGCCGAACTATGGCTACACCTTC
TRBJ1-4,17,NA,TRBV9,NA,CASSVDGLTRDNEKLFF,TGTGCCAGCAGCGTAGATGGGTTAACAAGGGATAATGAAAAACTGTTTTTT
TRBJ1-1,14,NA,TRBV5-3,NA,CARSAPGGNTEAFF,TGTGCCAGAAGCGCGCCTGGGGGGAACACTGAAGCTTTCTTT
TRBJ1-1,15,NA,TRBV7-2,NA,CASSSPDSKNTEAFF,TGTGCCAGCAGCTCCCCGGACAGCAAGAACACTGAAGCTTTCTTT
TRBJ1-3,17,NA,TRBV5-1,NA,CASSLTGSKNSGNTIYF,TGCGCCAGCAGCCTCACCGGGTCGAAAAATTCGGGAAACACCATATATTTT
TRBJ2-4,19,NA,TRBV19,TRBD2,CASSMSGTSGGLAKNIQYF,TGTGCCAGTAGTATGTCTGGGACTAGCGGGGGGCTGGCCAAAAACATTCAGTACTTC
TRBJ2-5,14,NA,TRBV5-4,NA,CASSLTAGQETQYF,TGTGCCAGCAGCTTAACGGCAGGCCAAGAGACCCAGTACTTC
TRBJ2-2,17,NA,TRBV5-1,TRBD1,CASSWLPRDRALGELFF,TGCGCCAGCAGCTGGCTCCCAAGGGACAGGGCGTTGGGGGAGCTGTTTTTT